The rows below give T cell receptor beta chains drawn from one sample of a study of T cells in Graves' hyperthyroidism and ophthalmopathy. TCRdb re-derived calls from the multiplex PCR reads in MiXCR, one entry per CDR3 protein. The table includes roughly 400,000 distinct CDR3 sequences, 15% to 19% detected once. The sample was blood. Receptors originate from a young woman with Graves' hyperthyroidism that later progressed to Graves' ophthalmopathy. The CDR3 runs from the conserved cysteine through the conserved F or W. The order of the fields is V gene, J gene, CDR3 protein.

V gene: TRBV28
J gene: TRBJ2-7
CDR3 protein: CASSLSTGLNSYEQYF

V gene: TRBV12-3/TRBV12-4
J gene: TRBJ1-5
CDR3 protein: CASSALGFGGNQPQHF

V gene: TRBV7-9
J gene: TRBJ2-1
CDR3 protein: CASSLAGAGLPKPQFF

V gene: TRBV30
J gene: TRBJ2-7
CDR3 protein: CAWSRGDSYEQYF

V gene: TRBV20-1
J gene: TRBJ2-7
CDR3 protein: CSATGTRSYEQYF

V gene: TRBV3-1
J gene: TRBJ2-7
CDR3 protein: CASSQLTSGRNEQYF

V gene: TRBV20-1
J gene: TRBJ2-7
CDR3 protein: CSARDNSYEQYF

V gene: TRBV3-1
J gene: TRBJ2-2
CDR3 protein: CASSHSWRAETGELFF

V gene: TRBV27
J gene: TRBJ2-1
CDR3 protein: CASTTINRWGVGNEQFF

V gene: TRBV29-1
J gene: TRBJ1-1
CDR3 protein: CSARDVRDTEAFF

V gene: TRBV2
J gene: TRBJ1-1
CDR3 protein: CASSTRMNTEAFF

V gene: TRBV10-2
J gene: TRBJ2-4
CDR3 protein: CASSGAASVNIQYF

V gene: TRBV5-6
J gene: TRBJ1-1
CDR3 protein: CASSLVSGGDSEAFF

V gene: TRBV12-3/TRBV12-4
J gene: TRBJ1-5
CDR3 protein: CASSWQAGNQPQHF

V gene: TRBV28
J gene: TRBJ2-1
CDR3 protein: CASSFSDRIFYNEQFF

V gene: TRBV7-9
J gene: TRBJ2-3
CDR3 protein: CASSEPTGTPSTDTQYF

V gene: TRBV12-3/TRBV12-4
J gene: TRBJ2-1
CDR3 protein: CASSWDAGAAYNEQFF

V gene: TRBV27
J gene: TRBJ2-2
CDR3 protein: CASAWGLAGASTGELFF

V gene: TRBV6-5
J gene: TRBJ2-7
CDR3 protein: CASTYWDQTYEQYF

V gene: TRBV20-1
J gene: TRBJ1-4
CDR3 protein: CSARAGGGLNEKLFF

V gene: TRBV3-1
J gene: TRBJ2-7
CDR3 protein: CASSQDWGNSYEQYF

V gene: TRBV3-1
J gene: TRBJ2-3
CDR3 protein: CASSQDFSQTEPFFHSTDTQYF

V gene: TRBV7-9
J gene: TRBJ2-7
CDR3 protein: CASSSSMAGTNEQYF

V gene: TRBV6-5
J gene: TRBJ2-7
CDR3 protein: CASSYSSEGGLSYEQYF

V gene: TRBV30
J gene: TRBJ1-2
CDR3 protein: CAWEIDRGLSGYTF

V gene: TRBV18
J gene: TRBJ2-3
CDR3 protein: CASSPGRFTDTQYF

V gene: TRBV9
J gene: TRBJ2-3
CDR3 protein: CASSGRAGVKDTQYF

V gene: TRBV28
J gene: TRBJ1-5
CDR3 protein: CASLGSGDWTDTHF

V gene: TRBV7-2
J gene: TRBJ1-3
CDR3 protein: CASSLARDLAIYF

V gene: TRBV7-2
J gene: TRBJ2-4
CDR3 protein: CASSLGLAGQRSKDIQYF

V gene: TRBV27
J gene: TRBJ2-1
CDR3 protein: CASSVGTRYNEQFF

V gene: TRBV7-8
J gene: TRBJ2-4
CDR3 protein: CASSYPGPKNIQYF

V gene: TRBV27
J gene: TRBJ1-5
CDR3 protein: CASSLGRGMQPQHF